A single sample gave rise to the 6 T cell receptor beta chains below, sequenced in a study of blood T cell repertoires in COVID-19. The method was immunoSEQ multiplex PCR; TCRdb's version includes in-frame clones alone and lacks a portion of them. The sample consists of roughly 99,000 clones, about 90% of them appearing once. Sequenced input: peripheral blood. The source of these receptors is a man aged 40-55 years with active or convalescent COVID-19.

The CDR3 DNA sequence: TGTGCCAGCAGGAGACAGGGTTTGGAGGGCTACACCTTC. Translating it yields CASRRQGLEGYTF. V usage is TRBV2 and J usage is TRBJ1-2; 7 positions agree with TRBD1. This CDR3 contains 13 residues. The trim removed 6 bases at V and 8 bases at J, leaving 9 bases unmatched. Germline lookup yields CDR1 SNHLY and CDR2 FYNNEI.

This sequence joins TRBV4-1 and TRBJ2-7; 7 positions agree with TRBD1. Per the germline V gene, CDR1 is MGHRA and CDR2 is YSYEKL. There are 14 residues in the CDR3. Trimming took 4 bases from V and 0 from J; bases not matched to a gene: 3. Here the CDR3 reads CASSRQGSSYEQYF. The CDR3, as DNA: TGCGCCAGCAGCCGACAGGGAAGCTCCTACGAGCAGTACTTC.

CDR3 loop: CASSSGVLDTIYF. In DNA form, the CDR3 reads TGTGCCAGCAGCTCAGGGGTTTTAGACACCATATATTTT. The chain recombines TRBV11-2 with TRBJ1-3, with TRBD1 as a possible D gene (6 bases). The CDR3 runs to 13 residues. V lost 4 bases, J lost 8 bases, and 12 bases lay in between. The germline gives CDR1 SGHAT, CDR2 FQNNGV.

This chain links TRBV14 with TRBJ2-7, with TRBD1 identical over 9 bases. V was clipped by 2 bases and J by 4 bases; unmatched bases: 6. The CDR3 is 15 amino acids. Germline CDR1 is SGHDN and CDR2 is FVKESK. As DNA, the CDR3 is TGTGCCAGCAGCCAAATGGGGACAGGGCGGTACGAGCAGTACTTC. This encodes CASSQMGTGRYEQYF.

This chain links TRBV7-2 with TRBJ2-3; 8 nucleotides agree with TRBD2. Germline trimming cut 0 bases from V and 2 bases from J; bases unmatched to any gene: 7. The CDR3 is 17 residues long. CDR1 SGHTA and CDR2 FQGNSA come from the germline V gene. This CDR3 reads CASSLALAGGTTDTQYF. The CDR3, as DNA: TGTGCCAGCAGCTTAGCGCTGGCGGGAGGAACCACAGATACGCAGTATTTT.

The chain couples TRBV6-2 or TRBV6-3 to TRBJ2-7; D may be TRBD1 (5 bases). Trimming removed 2 bases at V and 5 bases at J, with 22 bases between. The CDR3 has 17 residues. Germline lookup yields CDR1 MNHEY and CDR2 SVGEGT. CDR3 protein: CASSYAPATGSRDEQYF. As DNA, the CDR3 is TGTGCCAGCAGTTACGCCCCGGCCACAGGAAGCCGGGACGAGCAGTACTTC.